What follows are 6 T cell receptor beta chains derived from one specimen sequenced in a study of T cell responses to AZD1222 COVID-19 vaccine (dated by TCRdb to about 2021). The library came from the immunoSEQ multiplex PCR assay. As stored in TCRdb, this immuneACCESS dataset retains in-frame rearrangements with V and J assigned. A fraction of the clones does not appear; measured against another copy, unresolved V genes explain less than half of the discrepancy, and the remainder lacks a known reason. For this sample there are roughly 110,000 clones; 90% to 95% appear just once. In total, the top ten clones hold approximately 22% of the sample. The time point label corresponds to: baseline before first vaccination. The source was peripheral blood, collected on day 0 of AZD1222 vaccination. These receptors came from an adult in good health.

V is TRBV6-1 and J is TRBJ2-7, with 7 bases matching TRBD2. V was pared by 3 bases and J by 0 bases, with 5 bases of the junction left unmatched. The CDR3 has 15 amino acids. Germline V CDR1 and CDR2: MNHNS, SASEGT. CDR3 amino acids: CASSDILAASYEQYF. CDR3 in DNA: TGTGCCAGCAGTGATATCCTAGCGGCCTCCTACGAGCAGTACTTC.

The J gene is TRBJ1-2, the V gene TRBV7-9; no firm D call. The CDR3 length is 14 residues. Trimming stripped 2 bases from V and 1 base from J, with 8 bases between. Per the germline V gene, CDR1 is SEHNR and CDR2 is FQNEAQ (reference sequence). The CDR3 nucleotides read TGTGCCAGCAGCTTAAACGGCGGTAACTATGGCTACACCTTC. Translating gives CASSLNGGNYGYTF. Supplemented by reference TRBV7-9 and TRBJ1-2, the full variable domain reads DTGVSQNPRHKITKRGQNVTFRCDPISEHNRLYWYRQTLGQGPEFLTYFQNEAQLEKSRLLSDRFSAERPKGSFSTLEIQRTEQGDSAMYLCASSLNGGNYGYTFGSGTRLTVV.

The chain has TRBV6-2 or TRBV6-3 and TRBJ1-2; TRBD1 might be the D (5 bases). From germline, CDR1 is MNHEY and CDR2 SVGEGT. The CDR3 totals 14 residues. V was shortened by 6 bases and J by 2 bases, with 13 bases between the two germline ends. The CDR3, as DNA: TGTGCCAGCAGCGCAGGGATCGGGAACTATGGCTACACCTTC. Translation: CASSAGIGNYGYTF.

This clone was observed once. This chain joins TRBV2 and TRBJ2-1; 10 nucleotides align to TRBD2. The V segment lost 9 bases and the J segment 4 bases; nucleotides outside the gene matches: 21. CDR3 length equals 19 residues. Germline V lookup: CDR1 SNHLY, CDR2 FYNNEI. The CDR3 reads CARKPQERGGVLGYNEQFF. The CDR3 bases are TGTGCCAGAAAGCCCCAGGAGCGGGGGGGCGTTTTAGGGTACAATGAGCAGTTCTTC.

This clone turned up a few times. The rearrangement joins TRBV9 to TRBJ1-2, with 8 bases lining up with TRBD1. Germline values: CDR1 SGDLS, CDR2 YYNGEE. The CDR3 loop spans 16 amino acids. With V trimmed by 5 bases and J by 4 bases, 13 bases remained unmatched. The CDR3 DNA reads TGTGCCAGCAGTGCTTCCGGGACAGGAACACTCTATGGCTACACCTTC. It translates to CASSASGTGTLYGYTF.

The chain combines TRBV6-6 with TRBJ2-2; D is uncertain. CDR3 length: 13 amino acids. The germline V gene encodes CDR1 MNHNY and CDR2 SVGAGI (reference sequence). V was cut by 2 bases and J by 7 bases, with 8 bases left in between. Here the CDR3 DNA reads TGTGCCAGCAGTTACCTGGAAAACGGGGAGCTGTTTTTT. Protein product: CASSYLENGELFF.